This T cell receptor beta chain was recorded in a study of technical replicates of blood from four donors. The repertoire was sequenced with immunoSEQ multiplex PCR; TCRdb's copy has only in-frame clones and lacks some. This sample has 75,000 to 90,000 clones, with just over 90% found just once. The V gene's germline CDR1 is LNHDA and CDR2 SQIVND (reference sequence). Trimming removed 1 base from V and 3 bases from J, with 10 bases in between. This CDR3 comprises 14 residues. This clonotype was sampled from a human donor in good health. J is TRBJ2-7 and V is TRBV19; D perhaps matches TRBD2 (7 bases). The sequenced sample was T cells isolated from PBMCs. The chain's CDR3 is CASSIGGGRYEQYF. DNA for the CDR3: TGTGCCAGTAGTATAGGCGGGGGCCGCTACGAGCAGTACTTC.